The text below deals with one T cell receptor beta chain. Recovered participants had two consecutive negative NP/OP PCR tests, healthcare professional clearance, or symptom resolution. The CDR3 length is 14 residues. Germline V gives CDR1 SGHRS, CDR2 YFSETQ. V was shortened by 4 bases and J by 0 bases, with 11 bases between the two germline ends. Data came from immunoSEQ multiplex PCR; TCRdb stores just in-frame clones and leaves some out. Here the sample spans fewer than 400,000 clones, roughly nine tenths being singletons. This sample was included in a study of blood T cell repertoires in COVID-19. Whole-study context: The United States, Italy and Spain provided the acute and convalescent COVID-19 samples. T cells, B-cell-depleted T cells, or PBMCs provided the cDNA or gDNA that served as material.

This chain uses TRBV5-1 with TRBJ2-7, with D possibly matching TRBD2 (6 bases). The sample comprised PBMCs or T cells enriched from blood (not recorded which). This TCR was sampled from a man between 60 and 75 years old who had recovered from COVID-19. The CDR3 bases are TGCGCCAGCAGCCCGTTGGGGGGCTCCTACGAGCAGTACTTC. It encodes CASSPLGGSYEQYF.